This T cell receptor (beta chain) was sequenced in a study of control samples from healthy donors and cancer patients. The CDR3 spans 17 residues. V was cut by 7 bases and J by 5 bases, with 26 bases left in between. Germline loops: CDR1 MGHDK, CDR2 SYGVNS. This clone was observed at least ten times. Produced via immunoSEQ multiplex PCR; TCRdb's table is partial and in-frame only. The sample has 150,000 or so clones, about 90% seen once; the top ten hold approximately 1.8%. The sample taken for sequencing was blood. This chain joins TRBV25-1 and TRBJ2-5, with D perhaps matching TRBD1 or TRBD2 (6 bases each). This TCR derives from a young man in good health. In nucleotides, the CDR3 is TGTGCCAGCATTCCGTCCGTGAGGGGGGCAGGGCAGGAGACCCAGTACTTC. Residues: CASIPSVRGAGQETQYF.